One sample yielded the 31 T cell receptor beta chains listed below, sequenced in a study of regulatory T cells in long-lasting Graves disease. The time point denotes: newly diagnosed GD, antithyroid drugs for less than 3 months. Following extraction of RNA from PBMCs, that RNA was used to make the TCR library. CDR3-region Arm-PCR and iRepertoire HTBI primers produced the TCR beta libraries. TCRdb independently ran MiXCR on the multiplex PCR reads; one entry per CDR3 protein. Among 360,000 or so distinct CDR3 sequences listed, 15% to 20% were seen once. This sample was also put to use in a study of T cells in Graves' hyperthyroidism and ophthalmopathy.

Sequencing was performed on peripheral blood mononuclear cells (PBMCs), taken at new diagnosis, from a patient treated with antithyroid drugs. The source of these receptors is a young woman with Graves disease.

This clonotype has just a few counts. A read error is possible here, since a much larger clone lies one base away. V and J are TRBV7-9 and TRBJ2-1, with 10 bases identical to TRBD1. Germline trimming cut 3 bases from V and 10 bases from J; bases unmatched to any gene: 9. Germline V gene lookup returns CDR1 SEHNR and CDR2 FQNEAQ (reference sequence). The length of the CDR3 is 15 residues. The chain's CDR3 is CASSLTGGAGYEQFF. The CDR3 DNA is TGTGCCAGCAGCTTGACAGGGGGCGCGGGGTACGAGCAGTTCTTC.

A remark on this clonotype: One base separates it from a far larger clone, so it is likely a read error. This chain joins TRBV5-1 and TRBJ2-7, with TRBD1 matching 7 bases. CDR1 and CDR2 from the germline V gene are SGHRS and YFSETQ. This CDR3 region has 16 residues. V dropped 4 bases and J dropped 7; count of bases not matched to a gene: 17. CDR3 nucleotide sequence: TGCGCCAGCAGCCCCTTAACAGGGGCTGGGACGGGTGAGCAGTACTTC. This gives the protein CASSPLTGAGTGEQYF.

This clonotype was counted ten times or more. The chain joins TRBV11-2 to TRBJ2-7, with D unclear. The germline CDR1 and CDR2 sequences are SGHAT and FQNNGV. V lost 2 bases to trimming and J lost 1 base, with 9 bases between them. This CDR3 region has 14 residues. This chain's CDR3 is CASSLLGYSYEQYF. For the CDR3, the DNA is TGTGCCAGCAGCTTATTGGGCTATTCCTACGAGCAGTACTTC. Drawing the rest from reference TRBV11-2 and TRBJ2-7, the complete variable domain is EAGVAQSPRYKIIEKRQSVAFWCNPISGHATLYWYQQILGQGPKLLIQFQNNGVVDDSQLPKDRFSAERLKGVDSTLKIQPAKLEDSAVYLCASSLLGYSYEQYFGPGTRLTVT.

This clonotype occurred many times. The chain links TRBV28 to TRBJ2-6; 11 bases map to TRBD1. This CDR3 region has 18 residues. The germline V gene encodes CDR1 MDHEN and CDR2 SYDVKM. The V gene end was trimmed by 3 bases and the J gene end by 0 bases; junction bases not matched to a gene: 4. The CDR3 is CASSFWDRGASGANVLTF. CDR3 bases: TGTGCCAGCAGTTTTTGGGACAGGGGGGCCTCTGGGGCCAACGTCCTGACTTTC.

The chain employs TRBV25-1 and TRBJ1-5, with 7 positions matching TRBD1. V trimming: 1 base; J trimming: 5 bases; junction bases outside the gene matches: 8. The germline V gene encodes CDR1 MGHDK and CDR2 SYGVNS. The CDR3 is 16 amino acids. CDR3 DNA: TGTGCCAGCAGTGAATTCGGTGGCAGGGGGGATCAGCCCCAGCATTTT. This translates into CASSEFGGRGDQPQHF.

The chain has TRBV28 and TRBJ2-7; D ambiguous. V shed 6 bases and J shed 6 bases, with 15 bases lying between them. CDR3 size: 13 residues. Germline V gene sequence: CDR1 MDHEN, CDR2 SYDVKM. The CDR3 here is CASRVTGASEQYF. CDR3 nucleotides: TGTGCCAGCAGGGTAACCGGAGCGAGCGAGCAGTACTTC.

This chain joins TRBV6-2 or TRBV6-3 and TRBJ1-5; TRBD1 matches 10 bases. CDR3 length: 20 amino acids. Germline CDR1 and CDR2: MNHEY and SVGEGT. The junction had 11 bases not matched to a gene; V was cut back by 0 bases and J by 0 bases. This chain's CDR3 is CASSYSPGQGVFYSNQPQHF. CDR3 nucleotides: TGTGCCAGCAGTTACTCCCCCGGACAGGGGGTGTTTTATAGCAATCAGCCCCAGCATTTT.

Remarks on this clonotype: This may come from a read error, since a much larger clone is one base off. This CDR3 reads CAGSLMGKGSEAFF. CDR3 in DNA: TGTGCCGGCAGTTTAATGGGGAAGGGATCTGAAGCTTTCTTT. The chain is built from TRBV27 and TRBJ1-1; D not resolved. Germline CDR1 reads MNHEY; CDR2 reads SMNVEV (reference sequence). The CDR3 contains 14 residues.

The CDR3 is CAISDRQGASGQYF. CDR3 sequence (DNA): TGTGCCATCAGTGATAGACAGGGGGCGTCAGGGCAGTACTTC. This chain joins TRBV10-3 and TRBJ2-7, with 10 bases lining up with TRBD1. Germline CDR1 ENHRY, CDR2 SYGVKD. Trimming took 3 bases from V and 9 from J; bases not matched to a gene: 8. CDR3 length: 14 residues.

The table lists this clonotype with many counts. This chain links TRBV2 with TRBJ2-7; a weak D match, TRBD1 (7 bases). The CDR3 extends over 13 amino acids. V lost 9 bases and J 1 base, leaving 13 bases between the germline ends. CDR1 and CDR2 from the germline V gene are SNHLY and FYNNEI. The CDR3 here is CASYAGQSYEQYF. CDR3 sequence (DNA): TGTGCCAGTTATGCGGGACAGTCCTACGAGCAGTACTTC.

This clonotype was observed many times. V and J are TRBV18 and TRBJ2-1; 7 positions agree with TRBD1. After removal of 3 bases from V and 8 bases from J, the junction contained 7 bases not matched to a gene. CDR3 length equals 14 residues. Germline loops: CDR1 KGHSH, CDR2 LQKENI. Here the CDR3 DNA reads TGTGCCAGCTCACCTGACAGGGTTGTGTATGAGCAGTTCTTC. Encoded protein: CASSPDRVVYEQFF.

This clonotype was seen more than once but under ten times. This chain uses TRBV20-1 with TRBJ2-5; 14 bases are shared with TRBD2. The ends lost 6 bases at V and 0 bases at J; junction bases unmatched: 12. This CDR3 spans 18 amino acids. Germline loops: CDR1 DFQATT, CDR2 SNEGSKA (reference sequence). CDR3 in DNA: TGCAGTGCCTTCCCCGGGACTAGCGGGGGAGCCTACCAAGAGACCCAGTACTTC. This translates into CSAFPGTSGGAYQETQYF.

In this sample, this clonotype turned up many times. Here the CDR3 DNA reads TGTGCCAGCAGTGAAGCCTTAGGCCAATTAAACATTCAGTACTTC. Translating gives CASSEALGQLNIQYF. This chain joins TRBV6-1 and TRBJ2-4; D is unclear. The CDR3 sequence is 15 residues long. CDR1 and CDR2 (germline): MNHNS, SASEGT. V shed 0 bases and J shed 6 bases, with 12 bases lying between them.

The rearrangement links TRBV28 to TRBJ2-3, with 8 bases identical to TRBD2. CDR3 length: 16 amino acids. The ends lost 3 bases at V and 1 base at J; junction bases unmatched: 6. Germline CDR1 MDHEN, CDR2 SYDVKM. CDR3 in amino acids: CASSFLAGIGTDTQYF. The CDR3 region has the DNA TGTGCCAGCAGTTTTTTAGCGGGAATCGGCACAGATACGCAGTATTTT.

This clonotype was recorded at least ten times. The CDR3 is CASSSASNRQGATYTF. CDR3 bases: TGTGCCAGCAGCTCCGCCTCTAACAGACAGGGGGCTACTTACACCTTC. The chain joins TRBV7-9 to TRBJ1-2; TRBD1 agrees at 10 bases. Germline loops: CDR1 SEHNR, CDR2 FQNEAQ (reference sequence). The ends lost 4 bases at V and 11 bases at J; junction bases unmatched: 16. This CDR3 spans 16 amino acids.

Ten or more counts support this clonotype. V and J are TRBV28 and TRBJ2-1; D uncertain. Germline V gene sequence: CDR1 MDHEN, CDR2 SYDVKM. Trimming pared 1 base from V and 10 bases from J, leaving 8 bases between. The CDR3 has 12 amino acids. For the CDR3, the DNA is TGTGCCAGCAGTTTATCTGCGACCGAGCAGTTCTTC. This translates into CASSLSATEQFF. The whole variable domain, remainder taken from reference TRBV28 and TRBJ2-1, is DVKVTQSSRYLVKRTGEKVFLECVQDMDHENMFWYRQDPGLGLRLIYFSYDVKMKEKGDIPEGYSVSREKKERFSLILESASTNQTSMYLCASSLSATEQFFGPGTRLTVL.

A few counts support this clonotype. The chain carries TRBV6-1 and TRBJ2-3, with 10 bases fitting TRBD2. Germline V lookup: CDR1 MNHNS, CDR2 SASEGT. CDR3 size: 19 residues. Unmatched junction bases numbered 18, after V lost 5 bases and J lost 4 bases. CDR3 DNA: TGTGCCAGCAGTCCTCTGGGCGTTGGCGGAGCGGGGGGGCCAGATACGCAGTATTTT. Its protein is CASSPLGVGGAGGPDTQYF.

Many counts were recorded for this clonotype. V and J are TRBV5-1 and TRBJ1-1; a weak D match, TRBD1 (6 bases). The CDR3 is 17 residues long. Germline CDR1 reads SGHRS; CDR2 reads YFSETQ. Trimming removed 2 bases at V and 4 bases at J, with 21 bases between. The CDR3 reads CASSFGGQGRRRTEAFF. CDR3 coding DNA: TGCGCCAGCAGCTTCGGGGGGCAAGGTCGGCGTCGCACTGAAGCTTTCTTT.

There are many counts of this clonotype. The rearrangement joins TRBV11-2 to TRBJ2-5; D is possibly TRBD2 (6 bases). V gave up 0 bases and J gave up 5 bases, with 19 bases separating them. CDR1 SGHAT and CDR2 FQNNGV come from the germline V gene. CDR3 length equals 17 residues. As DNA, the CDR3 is TGTGCCAGCAGCTTAGATAGGAGACTAGGCGCTGCCGAGACCCAGTACTTC. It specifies CASSLDRRLGAAETQYF.

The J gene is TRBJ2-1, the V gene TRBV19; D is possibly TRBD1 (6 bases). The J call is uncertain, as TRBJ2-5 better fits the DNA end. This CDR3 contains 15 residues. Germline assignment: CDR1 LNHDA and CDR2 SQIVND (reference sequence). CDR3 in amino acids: CASSMDSTREETQYF. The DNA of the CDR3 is TGTGCCAGTAGTATGGACAGCACTCGGGAAGAGACCCAGTACTTC.

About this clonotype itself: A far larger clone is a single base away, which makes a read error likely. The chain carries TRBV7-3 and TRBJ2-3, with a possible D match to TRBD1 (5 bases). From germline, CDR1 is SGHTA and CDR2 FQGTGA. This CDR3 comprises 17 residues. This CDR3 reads CAGSQLPLGLGRDTQYF. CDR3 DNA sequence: TGTGCCGGCAGCCAACTGCCGCTTGGGCTGGGGCGAGATACGCAGTATTTT.

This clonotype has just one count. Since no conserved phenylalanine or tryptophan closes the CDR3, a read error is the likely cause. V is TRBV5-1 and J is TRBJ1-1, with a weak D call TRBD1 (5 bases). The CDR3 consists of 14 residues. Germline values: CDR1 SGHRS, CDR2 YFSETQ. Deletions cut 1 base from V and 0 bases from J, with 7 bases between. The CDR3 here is CASSLPGMNTEAFL. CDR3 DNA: TGCGCCAGCAGCTTGCCAGGGATGAACACTGAAGCTTTCCTT.

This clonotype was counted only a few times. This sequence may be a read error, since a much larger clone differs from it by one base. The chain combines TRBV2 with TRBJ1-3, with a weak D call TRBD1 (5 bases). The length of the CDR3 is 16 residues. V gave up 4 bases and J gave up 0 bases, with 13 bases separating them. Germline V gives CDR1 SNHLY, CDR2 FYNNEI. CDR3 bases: TGTGCCAGCAGTGGGGGCAGGGCGAGCTCTGGAAACACCATATATTTT. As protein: CASSGGRASSGNTIYF.

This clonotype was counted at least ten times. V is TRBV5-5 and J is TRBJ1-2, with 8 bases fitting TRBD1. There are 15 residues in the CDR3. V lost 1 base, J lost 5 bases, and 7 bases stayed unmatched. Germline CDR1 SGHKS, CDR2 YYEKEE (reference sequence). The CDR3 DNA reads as TGTGCCAGCAGCTTGAAACAGGGGGTAGGGTATGGCTACACCTTC. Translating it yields CASSLKQGVGYGYTF.

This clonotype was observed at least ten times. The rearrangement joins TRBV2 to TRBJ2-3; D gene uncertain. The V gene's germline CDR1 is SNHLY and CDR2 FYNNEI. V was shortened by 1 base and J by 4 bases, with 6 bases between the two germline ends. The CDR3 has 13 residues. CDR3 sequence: CASSEGVSDTQYF. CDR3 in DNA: TGTGCCAGCAGTGAAGGGGTTTCAGATACGCAGTATTTT.

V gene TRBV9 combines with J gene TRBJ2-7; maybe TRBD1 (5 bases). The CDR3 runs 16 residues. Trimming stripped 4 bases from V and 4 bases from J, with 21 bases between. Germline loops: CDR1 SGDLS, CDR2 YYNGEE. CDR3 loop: CASSSGYPSVGYEQYF. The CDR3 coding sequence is TGTGCCAGCAGCTCAGGGTACCCCTCAGTCGGATACGAGCAGTACTTC.

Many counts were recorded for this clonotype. CDR3 residues: CASTLRVENTEAFF. In DNA form, the CDR3 reads TGTGCCAGCACCCTGAGGGTAGAGAACACTGAAGCTTTCTTT. The chain is built from TRBV6-2 or TRBV6-3 and TRBJ1-1, with no clear D. The germline CDR1 and CDR2 sequences are MNHEY and SVGEGT. V lost 7 bases and J 1 base, leaving 13 bases between the germline ends. The CDR3 is made up of 14 amino acids.

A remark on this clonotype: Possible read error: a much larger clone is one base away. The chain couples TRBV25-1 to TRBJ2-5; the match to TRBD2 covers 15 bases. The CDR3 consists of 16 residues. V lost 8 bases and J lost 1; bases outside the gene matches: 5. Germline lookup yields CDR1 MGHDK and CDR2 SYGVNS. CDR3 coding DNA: TGTGCCAGCGGTGGGGGACTAGCGGGAGGCCAAGAGACCCAGTACTTC. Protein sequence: CASGGGLAGGQETQYF.

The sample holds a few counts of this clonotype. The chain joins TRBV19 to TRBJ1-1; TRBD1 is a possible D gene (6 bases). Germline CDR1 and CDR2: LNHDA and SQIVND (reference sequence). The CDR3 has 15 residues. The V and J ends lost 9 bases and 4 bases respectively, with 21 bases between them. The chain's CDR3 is CASKRTGPSATEAFF. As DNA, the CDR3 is TGTGCCAGCAAACGTACAGGGCCCAGTGCCACTGAAGCTTTCTTT.

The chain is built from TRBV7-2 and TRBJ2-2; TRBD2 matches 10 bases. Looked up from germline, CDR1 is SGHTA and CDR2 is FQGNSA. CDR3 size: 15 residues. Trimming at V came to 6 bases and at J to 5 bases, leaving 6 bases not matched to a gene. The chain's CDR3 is CASRQNSGRTGELFF. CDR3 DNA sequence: TGTGCCAGCAGACAGAATAGCGGGAGGACCGGGGAGCTGTTTTTT.

The DNA for the CDR3 is TGCAGTGCTAGAAAGGACACCTACGAGCAGTACTTC. This sequence encodes CSARKDTYEQYF. The rearrangement links TRBV20-1 to TRBJ2-7; D may be TRBD1 (5 bases). This CDR3 is 12 amino acids long. V shed 2 bases and J shed 2 bases, with 7 bases lying between them. Germline values: CDR1 DFQATT, CDR2 SNEGSKA (reference sequence).